This T cell receptor (beta chain) was captured by sequencing in a study of blood T cells in healthy people across ages (dated by TCRdb to the mid-2010s). At the level of the whole study: In model experiments, roughly one uniquely barcoded TCR beta cDNA molecule per two T cells was captured by template switching. The study measured age-related changes in TCR beta repertoire diversity using deep sequencing normalized with unique cDNA molecular identifiers. The study analyzed two additional independent replicas of 1 million unique cDNA reads from the same blood draw for two donors, one aged 18 to 30 and one aged 80 or older. The donors were split into four age groups: young (average around 17 years), middle-aged (more than 35), aged (roughly 60) and long-lived (about 74). To avoid experimental bias, donors of different ages were distributed randomly across sequencing lanes. What the research found in general, with its limitations: The long-lived group showed more naive CD4+ T cells, fewer expanded clones and increased TCR diversity than the aged group, suggesting age selection. Because profiling used bulk unsorted PBMCs, naive and antigen-experienced compartments could not be compared conclusively. Estimates of total diversity based on one million sequenced T cells were regarded as lower bounds and as underestimates. As age increased, observed TCR beta diversity per million T cells dropped in a roughly linear way, and a significant reduction was already evident by age about 40. There was a strong correlation between observed TCR beta diversity and the percentage of naive T cells measured by flow cytometry. Donor CMV infection status was unknown, potentially confounding age-related changes in expanded clonotypes.

The CDR3 covers 16 residues, taking in both the cysteine and the phenylalanine. Just the 48-base CDR3 DNA is kept, in frame starting at base 1. CDR1 and CDR2 (MGHRA, YSYEKL) derive from the germline V gene. V gives up 1 base and J gives up 0 bases, and the segment between their germline ends measures 11 bases. Donors were under 40 systemically healthy Caucasian individuals from Russia aged 6 to 90 years. Each donor gave around 9.5 milliliters of peripheral blood, collected into EDTA-treated Vacutainer tubes. PBMCs were isolated by Ficoll-Paque density-gradient centrifugation, with at least 7 million obtained per sample. Trizol reagent was used to extract total RNA from the PBMCs, yielding at least 5 micrograms per sample. The percentages of naive CD45RAhigh/CD27high T cells were determined by flow cytometry on a PBMC aliquot from every donor. The library was obtained by 5' RACE. TCRdb shows the sequencer as Illumina HiSeq 2500. A second roughly 7 to 12 cycle PCR used a sample-barcoded 5' primer and a J-beta primer mix. Each TCR beta cDNA molecule received a unique molecular identifier from a template-switch 5' adaptor carrying 12 random nucleotides. Each sample yielded at least 2.5 million CDR3-containing paired-end reads. First-strand cDNA was synthesized from all RNA with the Mint cDNA synthesis kit, primed by a TRBC-specific oligonucleotide. After uracil-DNA glycosylase treatment, a first 18-cycle PCR used universal primers M1SS and BC2_uni_R on all cDNA. Per the source publication's procedure: For normalization, 1 million high-quality reads, each with a distinct molecular identifier, were randomly selected from each sample. Instead of being binned into consensus sequences, reads with shared molecular identifiers were discarded. MiTCR, run with a Q25 quality threshold and the strictest error-elimination algorithm, handled CDR3 identification, clonotype clustering and error correction. A nonparametric unseen species model with Euler transformation was used to estimate lower-bound total TCR beta diversity. In-frame beta chains were kept once TCRdb had trimmed the public reads at Q25 with fastp and called clones with MiXCR. Each CDR3 protein gets just one entry, which takes the most common genes and DNA from the rows behind it. TCRdb, not the authors, supplied the V and J calls. The sample table shows around 900,000 distinct CDR3 sequences, and roughly half are seen once. The leading ten clones occupy over 20% of the sample.

As concerns this clonotype: This clone's antigen is unknown. No base qualities exist here, and no much larger clone lies one base off it.

This chain is built from TRBV4-1 and TRBJ2-3, with the D segment identity uncertain. The TCR originated in a woman aged 55 to 70 in good health. Sequenced: blood. The CDR3 protein sequence reads: CASSQAGRSSTDTQYF. The sequenced DNA: TGCGCCAGCAGCCAAGCAGGCCGATCTAGCACAGATACGCAGTATTTT.